Reported below is one T cell receptor (beta chain). This sample was included in a study of blood T cells in healthy people across ages. Trimming shortened V by 5 bases and J by 1 base, and 17 bases separated the two germline ends. The CDR3 has 15 residues. The germline CDR1 and CDR2 sequences are DFQATT and SNEGSKA (reference sequence). With a J-beta primer mix and a sample-barcoded 5' primer, a second PCR ran about 7 to 12 cycles. A single record per CDR3 protein comes from TCRdb applying MiXCR to the 5' RACE reads. This table has around 1.1 million distinct CDR3 sequences, 30% to 40% appearing once.

The sample comprised blood. The V call is TRBV20-1, the J call TRBJ2-5, with D unresolved. The source of this sequence is a young man in good health. In DNA form, the CDR3 reads TGCAGTGCTCCACCTTTTATTGGGGTCCAAGAGACCCAGTACTTC. Translation gives CSAPPFIGVQETQYF.